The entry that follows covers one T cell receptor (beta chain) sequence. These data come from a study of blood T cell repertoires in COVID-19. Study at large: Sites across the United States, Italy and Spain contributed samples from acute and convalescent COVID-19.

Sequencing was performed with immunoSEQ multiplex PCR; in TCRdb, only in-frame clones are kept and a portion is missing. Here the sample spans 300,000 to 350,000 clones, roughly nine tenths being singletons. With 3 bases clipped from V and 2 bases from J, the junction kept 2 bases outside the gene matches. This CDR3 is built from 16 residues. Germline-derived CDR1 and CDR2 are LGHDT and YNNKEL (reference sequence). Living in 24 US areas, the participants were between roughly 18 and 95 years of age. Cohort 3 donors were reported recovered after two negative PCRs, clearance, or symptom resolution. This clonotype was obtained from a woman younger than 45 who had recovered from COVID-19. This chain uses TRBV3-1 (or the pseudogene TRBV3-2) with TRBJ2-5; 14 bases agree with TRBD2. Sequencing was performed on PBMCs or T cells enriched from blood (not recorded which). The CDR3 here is CASSHRTSGGQETQYF. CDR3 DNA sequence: TGTGCCAGCAGCCATCGGACTAGCGGGGGGCAAGAGACCCAGTACTTC.